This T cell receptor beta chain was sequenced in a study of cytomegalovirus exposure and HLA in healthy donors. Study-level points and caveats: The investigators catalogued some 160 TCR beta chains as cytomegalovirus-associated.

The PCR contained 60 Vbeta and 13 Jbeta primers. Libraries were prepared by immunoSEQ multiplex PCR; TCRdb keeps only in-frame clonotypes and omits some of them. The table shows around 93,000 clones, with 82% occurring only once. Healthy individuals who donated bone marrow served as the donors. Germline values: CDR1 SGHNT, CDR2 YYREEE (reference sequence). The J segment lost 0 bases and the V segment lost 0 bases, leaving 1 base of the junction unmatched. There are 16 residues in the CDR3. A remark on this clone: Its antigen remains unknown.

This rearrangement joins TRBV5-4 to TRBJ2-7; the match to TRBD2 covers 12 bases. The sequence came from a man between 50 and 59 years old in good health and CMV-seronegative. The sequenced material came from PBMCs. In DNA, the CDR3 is TGTGCCAGCAGCTTGGGGACTAGCGGGGCCTCCTACGAGCAGTACTTC. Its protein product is CASSLGTSGASYEQYF.